This T cell receptor beta chain was found in a study of cytomegalovirus exposure and HLA in healthy donors. This CDR3 has 14 amino acids. V was clipped by 4 bases and J by 1 base, with 10 bases between them. CDR1 and CDR2 from the germline V gene are MNHEY and SVGAGI. Worth noting for this clone: The antigen is not known.

The PCR employed 60 Vbeta primers together with 13 Jbeta primers. Sequenced by immunoSEQ multiplex PCR; TCRdb stores in-frame clones only, minus some. The sample lists roughly 200,000 clones; about 82% were seen once. General study results and limits: Sequences of the TCR beta chain were said to predict the HLA-A and HLA-B alleles of most subjects accurately. There were some public TCRs occurring in many donors, but most TCR sequences were rare.

The clonotype comes from a woman aged 45-65 years in good health and CMV-seronegative. This rearrangement joins TRBV6-5 to TRBJ1-1; D possibly corresponds to TRBD1 (5 bases). Material: PBMCs. CDR3 amino acids: CASSFDSANTEAFF. DNA for the CDR3: TGTGCCAGCAGTTTCGACAGTGCGAACACTGAAGCTTTCTTT.